A single sample gave rise to the 27 T cell receptor beta chains below, sequenced in a study of immune evolution from preneoplasia to lung adenocarcinoma. TCRdb's copy holds only in-frame clones and misses some; the assay was immunoSEQ multiplex PCR. The sample carries tens of thousands of clones, roughly four fifths recorded once. Input material: FFPE invasive lung adenocarcinoma tissue. The receptors stem from a person in their sixties or seventies with lung adenocarcinoma.

There are a few counts of this clone. The J gene is TRBJ1-1, the V gene TRBV5-8; D is possibly TRBD1 (6 bases). The germline CDR1 and CDR2 sequences are SGHTS and YDEGEE. The CDR3 covers 15 residues. Trimming left V 0 bases short and J 3 bases short, with 12 bases between. CDR3 residues: CASSLDSGVHTEAFF. The DNA of the CDR3 is TGTGCCAGCAGCTTGGACTCAGGGGTACACACTGAAGCTTTCTTT.

The genes are TRBV18 and TRBJ2-2; TRBD2 aligns across 9 bases. Germline assignment: CDR1 KGHSH and CDR2 LQKENI. J was trimmed by 4 bases and V by 7 bases; bases with no gene match: 1. The CDR3 consists of 13 residues. This CDR3 reads CASFSGSTGELFF. The CDR3 DNA is TGTGCCAGCTTTAGCGGGAGCACCGGGGAGCTGTTTTTT.

This chain joins TRBV28 and TRBJ2-3; 8 bases are shared with TRBD2. V lost 6 bases, J lost 3 bases, and 5 bases stayed unmatched. Germline V gene sequence: CDR1 MDHEN, CDR2 SYDVKM. The CDR3 has 14 amino acids. CDR3 region: CASSTAGGTDTQYF. For the CDR3, the DNA is TGTGCCAGCAGCACGGCGGGAGGTACAGATACGCAGTATTTT.

This clone occurred a few times. V usage is TRBV5-1 and J usage is TRBJ2-2; a weak D match, TRBD2 (7 bases). Trimming took off 2 bases at V and 4 bases at J, with 12 bases between the two ends. This CDR3 has 15 amino acids. CDR1 and CDR2 (germline): SGHRS, YFSETQ. CDR3 sequence: CASSFGGPSTGELFF. CDR3 in DNA: TGCGCCAGCAGCTTCGGGGGGCCAAGCACCGGGGAGCTGTTTTTT.

This clone was seen once. CDR3 DNA sequence: TGTGCCAGCAAGGGAAGAAACACCGGGGAGCTGTTTTTT. It is translated as CASKGRNTGELFF. This chain connects TRBV6-1 to TRBJ2-2, with unresolved D. The CDR3 has 13 amino acids. CDR1 MNHNS and CDR2 SASEGT come from the germline V gene. V was cut by 7 bases and J by 2 bases, with 8 bases left in between.

The chain employs TRBV7-7 and TRBJ2-5; 10 nucleotides agree with TRBD1. CDR1 SSHAT and CDR2 FNYEAQ come from the germline V gene (reference sequence). The CDR3 sequence is 16 residues long. V shed 4 bases, J shed 1 base, and the junction held 6 bases outside the gene matches. The CDR3 sequence is CASSSRDRGPQETQYF. The CDR3 DNA sequence: TGTGCCAGCAGCTCCCGGGACAGGGGTCCCCAAGAGACCCAGTACTTC.

The table lists this clone with a few counts. The V and J genes are TRBV9 and TRBJ2-2; the match to TRBD2 covers 15 bases. CDR1 and CDR2 from the germline V gene are SGDLS and YYNGEE. V shed 7 bases, J shed 7 bases, and the junction held 5 bases outside the gene matches. CDR3 length equals 15 residues. The CDR3 is CASGSGLAGGGELFF. For the CDR3, the DNA is TGTGCCAGCGGCTCGGGACTAGCGGGAGGCGGGGAGCTGTTTTTT.

This clone was detected once. This sequence joins TRBV7-9 and TRBJ2-3; D is undetermined. This CDR3 spans 13 amino acids. V shed 3 bases and J shed 4 bases, with 8 bases lying between them. Germline V gene sequence: CDR1 SEHNR, CDR2 FQNEAQ (reference sequence). As DNA, the CDR3 is TGTGCCAGCAGCTTTAATATGGCAGATACGCAGTATTTT. Residues: CASSFNMADTQYF.

This chain links TRBV5-4 with TRBJ1-2, with D perhaps matching TRBD1 (6 bases). V was pared by 1 base and J by 7 bases, with 23 bases between. Germline CDR1 reads SGHNT; CDR2 reads YYREEE (reference sequence). The CDR3 consists of 17 residues. This CDR3 reads CASSLRFSRGDLGGYTF. The CDR3 bases are TGTGCCAGCAGCTTGCGATTCTCTAGGGGGGACCTTGGTGGCTACACCTTC.

This chain connects TRBV9 to TRBJ1-2; 8 nucleotides match TRBD1. CDR1 is SGDLS, CDR2 YYNGEE, per germline. The length of the CDR3 is 15 residues. Germline trimming cut 3 bases from V and 7 bases from J; bases unmatched to any gene: 11. Written as DNA, the CDR3 is TGTGCCAGCAGCGCCGGGGGGACAGGCACTTTTGGCTACACCTTC. Protein: CASSAGGTGTFGYTF. The variable domain in full, with the rest retrieved from reference TRBV9 and TRBJ1-2, is DSGVTQTPKHLITATGQRVTLRCSPRSGDLSVYWYQQSLDQGLQFLIQYYNGEERAKGNILERFSAQQFPDLHSELNLSSLELGDSALYFCASSAGGTGTFGYTFGSGTRLTVV.

The chain is built from TRBV28 and TRBJ1-2; no firm D call. V shed 7 bases and J shed 3 bases, with 15 bases lying between them. This CDR3 comprises 14 residues. Per germline, CDR1 MDHEN and CDR2 SYDVKM. The CDR3 sequence: CASTSPGRDYGYTF. The CDR3 bases are TGTGCCAGCACCTCTCCGGGAAGAGACTATGGCTACACCTTC.

The V gene is TRBV7-3, the J gene TRBJ1-1, with D maybe TRBD1 (5 bases). CDR1 is SGHTA, CDR2 FQGTGA, per germline. This CDR3 region has 13 residues. The V and J ends lost 4 bases and 3 bases respectively, with 9 bases between them. The CDR3 region is CASSWTPDTEAFF. CDR3 sequence (DNA): TGTGCCAGCAGCTGGACACCAGACACTGAAGCTTTCTTT.

The chain links TRBV25-1 to TRBJ2-7, with D perhaps matching TRBD1 (6 bases). This CDR3 comprises 12 residues. CDR1 is MGHDK, CDR2 SYGVNS, per germline. The CDR3 protein is CRPQTGIHEQYF. The CDR3 nucleotides are TGTCGGCCCCAAACAGGGATCCACGAGCAGTACTTC.

Relative to its sample, this clone is medium-sized. The identical CDR3 is also encoded by other nucleotide sequences in the sample. The CDR3 DNA follows: TGTGCCAGCAGCGTAGTCCCCTACACTGAAGCTTTCTTT. As protein: CASSVVPYTEAFF. The rearrangement uses TRBV9 and TRBJ1-1; D is uncertain. Trimming took 0 bases from V and 3 from J, leaving 6 bases between them. This CDR3 is built from 13 residues. Looked up from germline, CDR1 is SGDLS and CDR2 is YYNGEE.

The chain carries TRBV13 and TRBJ2-7; TRBD2 matches 11 bases. Trimming removed 5 bases from V and 2 bases from J; junction bases left unmatched: 8. This CDR3 region has 16 residues. From germline, CDR1 is PRHDT and CDR2 FYEKMQ (reference sequence). The CDR3 DNA follows: TGTGCCAGCAGCACGTTAGGTAGCGGGAGGGCCTACGAGCAGTACTTC. It is translated as CASSTLGSGRAYEQYF.

In this sample, this clone turned up once. The chain carries TRBV27 and TRBJ2-1; 11 positions agree with TRBD2. With 3 bases clipped from V and 2 bases from J, the junction kept 12 bases outside the gene matches. CDR1 is MNHEY, CDR2 SMNVEV, per germline (reference sequence). The CDR3 has 19 amino acids. The CDR3 sequence is CASSFSASGRIGTYNEQFF. In nucleotides, the CDR3 is TGTGCCAGCAGTTTCTCGGCTAGCGGGAGGATTGGCACCTACAATGAGCAGTTCTTC.

The V and J genes are TRBV19 and TRBJ1-1; D is perhaps TRBD1 (6 bases). The CDR3 runs to 15 residues. Trimming shortened V by 5 bases and J by 4 bases, and 17 bases separated the two germline ends. CDR1 and CDR2 from the germline V gene are LNHDA and SQIVND (reference sequence). CDR3 sequence: CASSPRTARGTEAFF. The CDR3 nucleotides read TGTGCCAGTAGTCCTCGGACAGCCAGGGGCACTGAAGCTTTCTTT.

The V and J genes are TRBV7-2 and TRBJ2-3; perhaps D is TRBD1 or TRBD2 (6 bases each). This CDR3 has 15 residues. The V gene's germline CDR1 is SGHTA and CDR2 FQGNSA. V was shortened by 6 bases and J by 3 bases, with 16 bases between the two germline ends. The DNA of the CDR3 is TGTGCCAGCAGAAGGGCCAAGGGGGGTACAGATACGCAGTATTTT. This sequence encodes CASRRAKGGTDTQYF.

This chain joins TRBV18 and TRBJ2-5; 12 nucleotides align to TRBD2. After removal of 3 bases from V and 4 bases from J, the junction contained 12 bases not matched to a gene. CDR3 length: 18 residues. Germline V gene lookup returns CDR1 KGHSH and CDR2 LQKENI. The CDR3, as DNA: TGTGCCAGCTCACCGGCGACTAGCGGGAGTTTCCCCCCAGAGACCCAGTACTTC. The encoded protein is CASSPATSGSFPPETQYF. Combining the CDR3 with reference TRBV18 and TRBJ2-5 gives the whole variable domain NAGVMQNPRHLVRRRGQEARLRCSPMKGHSHVYWYRQLPEEGLKFMVYLQKENIIDESGMPKERFSAEFPKEGPSILRIQQVVRGDSAAYFCASSPATSGSFPPETQYFGPGTRLLVL.

This sequence joins TRBV5-1 and TRBJ2-7, with TRBD2 matching 10 bases. V gave up 5 bases and J gave up 2 bases; unmatched junction bases: 7. Germline V gene lookup returns CDR1 SGHRS and CDR2 YFSETQ. CDR3 length: 15 amino acids. The CDR3 loop is CASRRTSGTTYEQYF. The DNA of the CDR3 is TGCGCCAGCAGACGAACTAGCGGGACTACCTACGAGCAGTACTTC.

V usage is TRBV6-6 and J usage is TRBJ2-7; the D is unclear. Per germline, CDR1 MNHNY and CDR2 SVGAGI (reference sequence). The V gene lost 7 bases and the J gene lost 0 bases, with 13 bases spanning the gap. CDR3 size: 14 residues. The CDR3 DNA is TGTGCCAGCATCAAGCACTCTAGCTCCTACGAGCAGTACTTC. It specifies CASIKHSSSYEQYF.

The chain employs TRBV6-5 and TRBJ2-2; 9 nucleotides align to TRBD1. Germline CDR1 reads MNHEY; CDR2 reads SVGAGI. This CDR3 is 15 amino acids long. The J segment lost 2 bases and the V segment lost 5 bases, leaving 3 bases of the junction unmatched. The DNA of the CDR3 is TGTGCCAGCAGTCGGACAGGGGATAACACCGGGGAGCTGTTTTTT. Amino acids: CASSRTGDNTGELFF.

The gene calls are TRBV7-2 and TRBJ2-7, with D tentatively TRBD1 (6 bases). V was clipped by 4 bases and J by 0 bases, with 16 bases between them. This CDR3 region has 16 residues. Germline V CDR1 and CDR2: SGHTA, FQGNSA. The CDR3 DNA follows: TGTGCCAGCAGCTCCCCTCCGGGACATCGCTCCTACGAGCAGTACTTC. Translation gives CASSSPPGHRSYEQYF. Looking up the rest from reference TRBV7-2 and TRBJ2-7 gives the full variable domain: GAGVSQSPSNKVTEKGKDVELRCDPISGHTALYWYRQSLGQGLEFLIYFQGNSAPDKSGLPSDRFSAERTGGSVSTLTIQRTQQEDSAVYLCASSSPPGHRSYEQYFGPGTRLTVT.

The rearrangement links TRBV7-6 to TRBJ2-7, with D unclear. Germline V gene data show CDR1 as SGHVS and CDR2 as FNYEAQ. V lost 0 bases to trimming and J lost 3 bases, with 9 bases between them. This CDR3 has 14 amino acids. CDR3 nucleotide sequence: TGTGCCAGCAGCTTAGCAGGGCCCAACTACGAGCAGTACTTC. Residues: CASSLAGPNYEQYF. Using reference TRBV7-6 and TRBJ2-7 for the parts outside the CDR3, the full variable domain is GAGVSQSPRYKVTKRGQDVALRCDPISGHVSLYWYRQALGQGPEFLTYFNYEAQQDKSGLPNDRFSAERPEGSISTLTIQRTEQRDSAMYRCASSLAGPNYEQYFGPGTRLTVT.

Only a few counts were recorded for this clone. This chain connects TRBV5-1 to TRBJ2-2; D is possibly TRBD1 (5 bases). V gave up 2 bases and J gave up 4 bases, with 6 bases separating them. The CDR3 totals 13 residues. Germline V CDR1 and CDR2: SGHRS, YFSETQ. The CDR3 sequence: CASSFGATGELFF. Here the CDR3 DNA reads TGCGCCAGCAGCTTTGGGGCCACCGGGGAGCTGTTTTTT.

This clone was recorded at least ten times. The gene calls are TRBV7-6 and TRBJ2-1; D possibly corresponds to TRBD2 (6 bases). V was shortened by 6 bases and J by 6 bases, with 21 bases between the two germline ends. The CDR3 covers 16 residues. Germline CDR1 SGHVS, CDR2 FNYEAQ. CDR3 protein: CASSLSRASASNEQFF. CDR3 nucleotides: TGTGCCAGCAGTCTTAGTCGGGCTAGCGCTAGCAATGAGCAGTTCTTC.

This clone has a handful of counts. The rearrangement uses TRBV11-2 and TRBJ1-2; D possibly corresponds to TRBD1 (6 bases). The germline V gene encodes CDR1 SGHAT and CDR2 FQNNGV. V was cut by 2 bases and J by 4 bases, with 11 bases left in between. The CDR3 extends over 14 amino acids. Here the CDR3 DNA reads TGTGCCAGCAGCTTACCAGGGGTTGGCTATGGCTACACCTTC. It encodes CASSLPGVGYGYTF.